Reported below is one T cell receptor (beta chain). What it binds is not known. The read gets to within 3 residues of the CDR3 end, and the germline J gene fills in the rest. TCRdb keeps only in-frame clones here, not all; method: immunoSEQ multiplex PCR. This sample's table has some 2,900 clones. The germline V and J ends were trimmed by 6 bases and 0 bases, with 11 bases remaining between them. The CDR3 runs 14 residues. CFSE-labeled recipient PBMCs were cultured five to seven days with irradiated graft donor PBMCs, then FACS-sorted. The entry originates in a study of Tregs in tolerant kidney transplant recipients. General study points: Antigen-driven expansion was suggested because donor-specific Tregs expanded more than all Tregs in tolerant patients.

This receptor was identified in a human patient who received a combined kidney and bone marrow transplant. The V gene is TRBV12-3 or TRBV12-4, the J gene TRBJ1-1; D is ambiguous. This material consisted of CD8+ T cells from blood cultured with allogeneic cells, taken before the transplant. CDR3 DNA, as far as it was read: TGTGCCAGCAGCTACGGGGATATGAACACTGAA. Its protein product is CASSYGDMNTE. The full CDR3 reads CASSYGDMNTEAFF.